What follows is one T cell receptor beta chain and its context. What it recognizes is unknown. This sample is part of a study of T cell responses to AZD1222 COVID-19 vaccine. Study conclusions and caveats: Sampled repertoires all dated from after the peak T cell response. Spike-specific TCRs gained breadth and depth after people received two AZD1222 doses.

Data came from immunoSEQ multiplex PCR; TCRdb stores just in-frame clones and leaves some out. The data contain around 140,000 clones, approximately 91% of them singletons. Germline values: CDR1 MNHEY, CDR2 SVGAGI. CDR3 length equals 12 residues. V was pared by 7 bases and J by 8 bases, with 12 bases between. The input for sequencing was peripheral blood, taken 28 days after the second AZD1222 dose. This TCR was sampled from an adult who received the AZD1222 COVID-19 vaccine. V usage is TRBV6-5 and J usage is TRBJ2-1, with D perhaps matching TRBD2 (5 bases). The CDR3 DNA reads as TGTGCCAGCATCGGGTGGCGGGATGAGCAGTTCTTC. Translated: CASIGWRDEQFF.